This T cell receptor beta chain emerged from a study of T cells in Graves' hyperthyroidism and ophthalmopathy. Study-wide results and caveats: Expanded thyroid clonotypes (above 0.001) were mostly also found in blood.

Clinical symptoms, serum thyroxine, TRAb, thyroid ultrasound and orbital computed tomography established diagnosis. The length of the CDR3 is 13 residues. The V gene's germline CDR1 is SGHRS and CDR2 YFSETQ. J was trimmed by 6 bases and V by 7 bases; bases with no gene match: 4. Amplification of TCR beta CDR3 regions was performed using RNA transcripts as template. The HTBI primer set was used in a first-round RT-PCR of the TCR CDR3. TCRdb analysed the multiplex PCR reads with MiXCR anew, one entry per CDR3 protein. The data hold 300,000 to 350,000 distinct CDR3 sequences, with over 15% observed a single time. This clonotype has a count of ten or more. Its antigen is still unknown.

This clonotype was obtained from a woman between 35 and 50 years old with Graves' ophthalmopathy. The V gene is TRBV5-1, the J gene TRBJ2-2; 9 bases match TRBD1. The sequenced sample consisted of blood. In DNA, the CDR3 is TGCGCCAGCGGACACAGGGGGCCCGGGGAGCTGTTTTTT. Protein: CASGHRGPGELFF.